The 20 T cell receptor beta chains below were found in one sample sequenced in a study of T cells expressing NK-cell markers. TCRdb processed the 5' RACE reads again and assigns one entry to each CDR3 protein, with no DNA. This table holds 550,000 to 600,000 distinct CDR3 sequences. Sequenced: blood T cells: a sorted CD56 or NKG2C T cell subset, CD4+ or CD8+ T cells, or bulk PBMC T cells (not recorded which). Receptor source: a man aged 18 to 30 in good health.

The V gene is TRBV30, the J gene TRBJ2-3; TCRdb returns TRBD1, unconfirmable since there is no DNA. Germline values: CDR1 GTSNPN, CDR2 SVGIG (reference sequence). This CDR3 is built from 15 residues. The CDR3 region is CAWSVGAGHTDTQYF.

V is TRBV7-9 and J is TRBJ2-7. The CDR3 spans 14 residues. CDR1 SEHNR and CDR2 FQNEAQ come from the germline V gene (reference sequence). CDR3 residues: CASSLERQVDEQYF. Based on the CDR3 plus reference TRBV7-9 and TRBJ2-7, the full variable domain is DTGVSQNPRHKITKRGQNVTFRCDPISEHNRLYWYRQTLGQGPEFLTYFQNEAQLEKSRLLSDRFSAERPKGSFSTLEIQRTEQGDSAMYLCASSLERQVDEQYFGPGTRLTVT.

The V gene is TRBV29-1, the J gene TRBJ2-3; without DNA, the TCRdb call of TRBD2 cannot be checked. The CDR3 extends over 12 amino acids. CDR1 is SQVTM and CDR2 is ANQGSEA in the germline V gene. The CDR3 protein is CSMLWASDTQYF.

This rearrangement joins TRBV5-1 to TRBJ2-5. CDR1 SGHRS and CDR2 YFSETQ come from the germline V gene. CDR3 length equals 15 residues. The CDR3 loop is CASSRHPRDQETQYF.

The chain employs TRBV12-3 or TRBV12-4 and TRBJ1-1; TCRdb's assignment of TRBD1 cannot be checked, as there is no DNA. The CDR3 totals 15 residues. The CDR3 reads CASRIGGARNTEAFF.

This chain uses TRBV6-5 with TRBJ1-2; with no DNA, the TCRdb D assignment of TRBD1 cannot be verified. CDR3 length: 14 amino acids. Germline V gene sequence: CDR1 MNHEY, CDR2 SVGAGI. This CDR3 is CASSSPGRSYGYTF.

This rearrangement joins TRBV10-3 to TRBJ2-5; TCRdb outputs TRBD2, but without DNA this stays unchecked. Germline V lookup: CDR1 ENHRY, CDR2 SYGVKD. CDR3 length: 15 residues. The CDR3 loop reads CAISDSLAGMKTQYF.

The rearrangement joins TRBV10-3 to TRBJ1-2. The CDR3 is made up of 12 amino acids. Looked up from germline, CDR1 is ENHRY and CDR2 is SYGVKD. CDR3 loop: CAISDRSYGYTF.

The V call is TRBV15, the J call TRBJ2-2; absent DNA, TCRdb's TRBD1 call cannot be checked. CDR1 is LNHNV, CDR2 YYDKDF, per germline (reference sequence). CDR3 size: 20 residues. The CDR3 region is CATEDPNGGQGPLGTGELFF. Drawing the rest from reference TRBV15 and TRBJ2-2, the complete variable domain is DAMVIQNPRYQVTQFGKPVTLSCSQTLNHNVMYWYQQKSSQAPKLLFHYYDKDFNNEADTPDNFQSRRPNTSFCFLDIRSPGLGDTAMYLCATEDPNGGQGPLGTGELFFGEGSRLTVL.

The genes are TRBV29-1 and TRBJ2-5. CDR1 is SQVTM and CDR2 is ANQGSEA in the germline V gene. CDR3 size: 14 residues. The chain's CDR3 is CSVEFTSYQETQYF. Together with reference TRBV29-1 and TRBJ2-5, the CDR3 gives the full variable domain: SAVISQKPSRDICQRGTSLTIQCQVDSQVTMMFWYRQQPGQSLTLIATANQGSEATYESGFVIDKFPISRPNLTFSTLTVSNMSPEDSSIYLCSVEFTSYQETQYFGPGTRLLVL.

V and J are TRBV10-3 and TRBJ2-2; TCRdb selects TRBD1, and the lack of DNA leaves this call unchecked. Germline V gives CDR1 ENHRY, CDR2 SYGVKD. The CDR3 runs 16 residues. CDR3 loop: CAISEDGTGVAGELFF.

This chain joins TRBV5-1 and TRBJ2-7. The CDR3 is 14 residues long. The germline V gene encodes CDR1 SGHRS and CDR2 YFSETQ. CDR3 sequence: CASSLKWDSYEQYF.

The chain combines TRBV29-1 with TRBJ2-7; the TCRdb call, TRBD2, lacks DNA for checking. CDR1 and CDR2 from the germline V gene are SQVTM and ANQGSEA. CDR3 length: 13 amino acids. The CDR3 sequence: CSWNPLRVSEQYF.

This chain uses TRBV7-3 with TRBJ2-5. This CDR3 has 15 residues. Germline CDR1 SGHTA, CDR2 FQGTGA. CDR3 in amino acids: CASSLSPGSQETQYF. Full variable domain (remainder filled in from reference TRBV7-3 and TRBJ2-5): GAGVSQTPSNKVTEKGKYVELRCDPISGHTALYWYRQSLGQGPEFLIYFQGTGAADDSGLPNDRFFAVRPEGSVSTLKIQRTERGDSAVYLCASSLSPGSQETQYFGPGTRLLVL.

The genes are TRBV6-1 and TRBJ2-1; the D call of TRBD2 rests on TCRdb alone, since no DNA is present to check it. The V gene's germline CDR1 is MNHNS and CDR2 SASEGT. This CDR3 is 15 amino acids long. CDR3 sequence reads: CASRPSGGVDNEQFF.

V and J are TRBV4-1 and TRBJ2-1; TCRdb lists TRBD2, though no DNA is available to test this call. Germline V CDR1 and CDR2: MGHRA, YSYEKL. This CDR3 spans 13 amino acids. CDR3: CASSQETSGEQFF.

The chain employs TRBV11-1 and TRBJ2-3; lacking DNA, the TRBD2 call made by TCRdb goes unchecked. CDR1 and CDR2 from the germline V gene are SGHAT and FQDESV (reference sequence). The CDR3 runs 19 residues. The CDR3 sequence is CASSFLRLAGLKRTDTQYF.

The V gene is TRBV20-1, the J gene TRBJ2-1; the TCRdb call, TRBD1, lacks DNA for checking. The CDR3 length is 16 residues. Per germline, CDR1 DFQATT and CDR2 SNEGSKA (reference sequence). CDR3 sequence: CSARDQQASSYNEQFF.

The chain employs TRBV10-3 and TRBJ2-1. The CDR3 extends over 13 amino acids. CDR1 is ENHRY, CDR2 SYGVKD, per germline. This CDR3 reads CAISESIDNEQFF.

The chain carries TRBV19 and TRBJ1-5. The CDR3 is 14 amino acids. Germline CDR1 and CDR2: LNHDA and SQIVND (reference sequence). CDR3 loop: CASNQVVSNQPQHF.